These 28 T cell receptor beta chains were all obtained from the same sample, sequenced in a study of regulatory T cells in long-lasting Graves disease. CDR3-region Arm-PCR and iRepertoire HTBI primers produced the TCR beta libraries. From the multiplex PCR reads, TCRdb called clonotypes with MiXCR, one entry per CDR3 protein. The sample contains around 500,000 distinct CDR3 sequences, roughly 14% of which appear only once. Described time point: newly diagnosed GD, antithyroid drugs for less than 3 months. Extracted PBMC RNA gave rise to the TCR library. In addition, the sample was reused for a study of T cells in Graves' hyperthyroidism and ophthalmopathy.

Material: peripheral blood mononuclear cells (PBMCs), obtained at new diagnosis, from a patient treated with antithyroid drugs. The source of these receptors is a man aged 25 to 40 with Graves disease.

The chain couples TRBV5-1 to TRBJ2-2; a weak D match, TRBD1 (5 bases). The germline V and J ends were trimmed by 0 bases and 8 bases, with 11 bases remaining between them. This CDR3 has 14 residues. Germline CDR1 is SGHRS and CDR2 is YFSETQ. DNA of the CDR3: TGCGCCAGCAGCTTGGAAGGGGCATCAGGGGAGCTGTTTTTT. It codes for CASSLEGASGELFF.

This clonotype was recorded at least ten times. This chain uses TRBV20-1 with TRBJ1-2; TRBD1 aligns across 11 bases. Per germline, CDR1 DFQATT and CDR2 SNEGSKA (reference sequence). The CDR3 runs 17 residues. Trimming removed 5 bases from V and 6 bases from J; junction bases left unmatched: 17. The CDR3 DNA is TGCAGTGCTCCACCCGTAGGACAGGGGGCTGGAGGGCATGGCTACACCTTC. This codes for CSAPPVGQGAGGHGYTF.

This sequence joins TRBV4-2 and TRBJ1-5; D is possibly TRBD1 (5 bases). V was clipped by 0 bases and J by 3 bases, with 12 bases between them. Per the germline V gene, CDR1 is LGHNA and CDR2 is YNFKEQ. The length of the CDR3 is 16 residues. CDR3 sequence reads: CASSQDQRGDNQPQHF. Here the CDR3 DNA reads TGTGCCAGCAGCCAAGATCAGCGGGGGGACAATCAGCCCCAGCATTTT.

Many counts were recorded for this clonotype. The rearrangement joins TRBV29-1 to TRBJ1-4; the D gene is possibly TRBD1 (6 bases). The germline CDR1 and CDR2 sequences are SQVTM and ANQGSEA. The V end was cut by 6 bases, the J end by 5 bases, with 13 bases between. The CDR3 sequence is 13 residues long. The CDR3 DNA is TGCAGCGTCGCGGGACACCGGAATGAAAAACTGTTTTTT. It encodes CSVAGHRNEKLFF.

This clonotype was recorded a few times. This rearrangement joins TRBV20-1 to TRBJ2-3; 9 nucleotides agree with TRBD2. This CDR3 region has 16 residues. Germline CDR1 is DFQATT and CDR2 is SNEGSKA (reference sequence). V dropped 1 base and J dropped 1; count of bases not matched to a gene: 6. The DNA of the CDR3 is TGCAGTGCTAGAGGGAGCCTAGCGGGGCGCACAGATACGCAGTATTTT. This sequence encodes CSARGSLAGRTDTQYF.

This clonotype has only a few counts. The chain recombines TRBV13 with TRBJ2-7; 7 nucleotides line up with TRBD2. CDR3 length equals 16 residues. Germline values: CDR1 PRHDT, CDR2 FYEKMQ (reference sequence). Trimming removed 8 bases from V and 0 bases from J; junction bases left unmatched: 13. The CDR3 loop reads CASRRWAGVNSYEQYF. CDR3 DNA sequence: TGTGCCAGCCGTCGTTGGGCGGGAGTAAACTCCTACGAGCAGTACTTC. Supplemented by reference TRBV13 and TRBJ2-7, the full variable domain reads AAGVIQSPRHLIKEKRETATLKCYPIPRHDTVYWYQQGPGQDPQFLISFYEKMQSDKGSIPDRFSAQQFSDYHSELNMSSLELGDSALYFCASRRWAGVNSYEQYFGPGTRLTVT.

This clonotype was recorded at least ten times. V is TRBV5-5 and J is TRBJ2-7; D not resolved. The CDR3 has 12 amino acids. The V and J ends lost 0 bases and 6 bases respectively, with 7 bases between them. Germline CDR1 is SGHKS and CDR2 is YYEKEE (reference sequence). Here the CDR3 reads CASSLARLEQYF. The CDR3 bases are TGTGCCAGCAGCTTGGCTCGACTCGAGCAGTACTTC.

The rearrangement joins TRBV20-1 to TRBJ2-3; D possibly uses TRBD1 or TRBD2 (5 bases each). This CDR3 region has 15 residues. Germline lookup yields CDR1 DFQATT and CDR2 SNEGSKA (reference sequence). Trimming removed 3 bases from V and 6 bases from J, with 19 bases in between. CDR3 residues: CSASPSGGAWDTQYF. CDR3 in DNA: TGCAGTGCTAGCCCCTCTGGGGGTGCTTGGGATACGCAGTATTTT.

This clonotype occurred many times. The CDR3 sequence: CATTSGQGDTQYF. In DNA, the CDR3 is TGTGCCACGACTAGCGGTCAAGGGGATACGCAGTATTTT. The chain links TRBV2 to TRBJ2-3; TRBD2 matches at 9 bases. J lost 6 bases, V lost 10 bases, and 8 bases had no gene match. The CDR3 length is 13 residues. CDR1 is SNHLY, CDR2 FYNNEI, per germline.

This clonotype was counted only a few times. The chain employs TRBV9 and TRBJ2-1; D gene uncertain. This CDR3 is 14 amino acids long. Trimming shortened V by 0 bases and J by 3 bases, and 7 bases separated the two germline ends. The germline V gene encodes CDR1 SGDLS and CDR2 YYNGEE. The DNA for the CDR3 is TGTGCCAGCAGCGTAGGGGTTAGCTACAATGAGCAGTTCTTC. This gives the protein CASSVGVSYNEQFF.

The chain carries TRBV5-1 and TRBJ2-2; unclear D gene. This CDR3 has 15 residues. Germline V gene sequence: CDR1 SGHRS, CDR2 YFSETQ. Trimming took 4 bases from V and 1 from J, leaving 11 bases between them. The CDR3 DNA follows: TGCGCCAGCAGCCCGGAGTTGGGGAACACCGGGGAGCTGTTTTTT. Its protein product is CASSPELGNTGELFF. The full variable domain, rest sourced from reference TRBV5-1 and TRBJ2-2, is KAGVTQTPRYLIKTRGQQVTLSCSPISGHRSVSWYQQTPGQGLQFLFEYFSETQRNKGNFPGRFSGRQFSNSRSEMNVSTLELGDSALYLCASSPELGNTGELFFGEGSRLTVL.

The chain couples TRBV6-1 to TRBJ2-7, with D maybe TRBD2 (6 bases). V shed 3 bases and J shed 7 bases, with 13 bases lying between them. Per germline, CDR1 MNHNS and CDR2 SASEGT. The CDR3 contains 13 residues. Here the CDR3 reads CASSDWPGREQYF. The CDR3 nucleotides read TGTGCCAGCAGTGATTGGCCAGGGAGGGAGCAGTACTTC.

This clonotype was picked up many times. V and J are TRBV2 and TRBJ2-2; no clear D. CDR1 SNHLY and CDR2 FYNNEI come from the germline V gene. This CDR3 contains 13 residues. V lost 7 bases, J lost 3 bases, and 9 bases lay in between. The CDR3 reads CASTTLYTGELFF. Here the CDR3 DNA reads TGTGCCAGCACGACTCTTTACACCGGGGAGCTGTTTTTT.

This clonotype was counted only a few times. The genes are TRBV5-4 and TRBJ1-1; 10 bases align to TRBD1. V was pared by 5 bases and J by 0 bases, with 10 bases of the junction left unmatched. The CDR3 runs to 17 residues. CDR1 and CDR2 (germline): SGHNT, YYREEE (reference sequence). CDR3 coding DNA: TGTGCCAGCAGGCCGGGGACAGGGGCACACATGAACACTGAAGCTTTCTTT. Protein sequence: CASRPGTGAHMNTEAFF.

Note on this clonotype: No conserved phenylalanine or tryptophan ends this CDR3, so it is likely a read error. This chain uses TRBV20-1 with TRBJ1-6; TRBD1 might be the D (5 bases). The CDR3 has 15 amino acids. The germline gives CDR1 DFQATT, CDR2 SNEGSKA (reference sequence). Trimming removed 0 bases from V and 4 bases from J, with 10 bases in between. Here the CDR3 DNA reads TGCAGTGCTAGAGATTCGGGGGATTATAATTCACCCCTCCACCTT. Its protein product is CSARDSGDYNSPLHL.

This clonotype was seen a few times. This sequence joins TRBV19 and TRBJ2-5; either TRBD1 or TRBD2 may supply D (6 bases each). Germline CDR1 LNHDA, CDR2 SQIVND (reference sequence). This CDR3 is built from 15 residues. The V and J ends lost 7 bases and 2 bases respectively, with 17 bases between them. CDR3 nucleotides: TGTGCCAGTAAGGTTATTGGGGGGACACAAGAGACCCAGTACTTC. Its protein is CASKVIGGTQETQYF.

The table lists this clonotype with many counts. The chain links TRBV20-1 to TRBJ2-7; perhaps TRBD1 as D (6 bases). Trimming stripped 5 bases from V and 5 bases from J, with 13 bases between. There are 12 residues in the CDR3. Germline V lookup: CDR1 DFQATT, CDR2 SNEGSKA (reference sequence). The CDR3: CSAPQSGDEQYF. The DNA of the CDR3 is TGCAGTGCTCCACAGTCAGGGGACGAGCAGTACTTC.

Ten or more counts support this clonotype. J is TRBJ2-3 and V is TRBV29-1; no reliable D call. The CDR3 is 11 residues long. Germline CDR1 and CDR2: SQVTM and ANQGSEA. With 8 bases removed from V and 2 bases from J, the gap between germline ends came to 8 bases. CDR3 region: CSSSNTDTQYF. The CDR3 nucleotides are TGCAGCTCAAGTAACACAGATACGCAGTATTTT.

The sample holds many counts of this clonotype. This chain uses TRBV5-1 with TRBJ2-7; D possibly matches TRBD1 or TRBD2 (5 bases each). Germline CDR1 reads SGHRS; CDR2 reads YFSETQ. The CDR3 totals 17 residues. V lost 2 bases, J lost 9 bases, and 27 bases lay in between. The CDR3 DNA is TGCGCCAGCAGCTTCCGGGGCCCCGGAGAAGCACAAGGAGGGCAGTACTTC. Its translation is CASSFRGPGEAQGGQYF.

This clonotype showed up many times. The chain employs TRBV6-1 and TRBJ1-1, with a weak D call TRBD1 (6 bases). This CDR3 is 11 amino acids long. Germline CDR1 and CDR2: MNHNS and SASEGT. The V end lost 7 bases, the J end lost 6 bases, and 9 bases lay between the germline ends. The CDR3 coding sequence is TGTGCCAGCACCAGGACAGCTGAAGCTTTCTTT. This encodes CASTRTAEAFF.

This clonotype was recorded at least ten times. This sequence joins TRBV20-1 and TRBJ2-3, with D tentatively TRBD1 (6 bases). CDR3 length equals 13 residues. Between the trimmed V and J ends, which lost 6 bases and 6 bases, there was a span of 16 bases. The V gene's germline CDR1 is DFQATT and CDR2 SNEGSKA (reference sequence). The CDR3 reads CSARDTVRDTQYF. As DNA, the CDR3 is TGCAGTGCCCGGGACACCGTTCGGGATACGCAGTATTTT.

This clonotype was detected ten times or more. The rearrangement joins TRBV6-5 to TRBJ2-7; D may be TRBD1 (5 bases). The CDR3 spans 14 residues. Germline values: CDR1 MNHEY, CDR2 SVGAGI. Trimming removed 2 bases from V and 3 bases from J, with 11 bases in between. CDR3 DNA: TGTGCCAGCAGTTACCGACAGAGTAACTACGAGCAGTACTTC. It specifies CASSYRQSNYEQYF.

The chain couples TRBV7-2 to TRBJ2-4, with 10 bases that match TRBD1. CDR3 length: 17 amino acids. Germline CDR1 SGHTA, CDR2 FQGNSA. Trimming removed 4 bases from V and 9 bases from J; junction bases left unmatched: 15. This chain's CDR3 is CASSSRKTETGGRIQYF. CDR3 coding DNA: TGTGCCAGCAGCTCCAGGAAAACTGAGACAGGGGGCCGCATTCAGTACTTC.

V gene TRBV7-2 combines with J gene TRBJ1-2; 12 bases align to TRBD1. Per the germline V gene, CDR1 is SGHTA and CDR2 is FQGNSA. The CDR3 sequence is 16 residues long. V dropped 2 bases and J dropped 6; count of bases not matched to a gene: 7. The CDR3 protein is CASSLSPGQGADGYTF. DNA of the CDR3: TGTGCCAGCAGCTTATCTCCGGGACAGGGGGCTGATGGCTACACCTTC. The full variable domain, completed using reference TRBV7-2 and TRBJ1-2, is GAGVSQSPSNKVTEKGKDVELRCDPISGHTALYWYRQSLGQGLEFLIYFQGNSAPDKSGLPSDRFSAERTGGSVSTLTIQRTQQEDSAVYLCASSLSPGQGADGYTFGSGTRLTVV.

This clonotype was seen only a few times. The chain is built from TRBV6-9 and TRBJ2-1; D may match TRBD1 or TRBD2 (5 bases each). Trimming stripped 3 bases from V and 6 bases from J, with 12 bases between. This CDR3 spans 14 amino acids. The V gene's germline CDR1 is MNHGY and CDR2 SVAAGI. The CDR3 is CASSYLGAGNEQFF. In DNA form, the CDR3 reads TGTGCCAGCAGTTACCTCGGGGCGGGCAATGAGCAGTTCTTC.

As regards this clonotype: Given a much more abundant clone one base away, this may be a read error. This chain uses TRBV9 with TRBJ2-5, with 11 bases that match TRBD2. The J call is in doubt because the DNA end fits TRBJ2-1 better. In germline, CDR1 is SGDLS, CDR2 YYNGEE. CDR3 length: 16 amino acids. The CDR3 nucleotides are TGTGCCAGCAGCGTTAGCGGGAGGGCCGGGTACAATGAGCAGTTCTTC. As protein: CASSVSGRAGYNEQFF.

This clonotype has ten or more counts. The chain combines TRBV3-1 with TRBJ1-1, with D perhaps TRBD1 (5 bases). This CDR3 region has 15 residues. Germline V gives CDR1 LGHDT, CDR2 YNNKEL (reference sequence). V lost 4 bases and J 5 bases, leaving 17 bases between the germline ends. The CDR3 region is CASSLNLGGGTEAFF. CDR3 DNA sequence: TGTGCCAGCAGCCTCAACTTGGGGGGAGGGACTGAAGCTTTCTTT.

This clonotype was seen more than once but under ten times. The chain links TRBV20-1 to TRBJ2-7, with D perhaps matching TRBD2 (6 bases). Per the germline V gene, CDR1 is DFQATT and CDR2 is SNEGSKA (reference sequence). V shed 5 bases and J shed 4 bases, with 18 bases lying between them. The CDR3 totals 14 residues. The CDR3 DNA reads TGCAGTGCTCAGACCGGGACTGACTTATACGAGCAGTACTTC. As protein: CSAQTGTDLYEQYF.